This T cell receptor (beta chain) was obtained from a study of cytomegalovirus exposure and HLA in healthy donors. Findings and limits, study-wide: Reports indicated that the classifier achieved high specificity and sensitivity in diagnosing cytomegalovirus status.

J lost 4 bases, V lost 1 base, and 4 bases had no gene match. Germline V gives CDR1 SGHTA, CDR2 FQGNSA. This CDR3 spans 16 amino acids. Note on this clone: Its specificity is not known.

Clones were sequenced by immunoSEQ multiplex PCR, and TCRdb holds only the in-frame ones, with some missing. The table includes over 80,000 clones, approximately 81% detected once. This chain uses TRBV7-2 with TRBJ2-3, with 11 bases fitting TRBD1. Input material: PBMCs. This sequence was found in a young man in good health and CMV-seropositive. The DNA for the CDR3 is TGTGCCAGCAGCTTAGTTCTGGGACAGGGGGCAGATACGCAGTATTTT. Its protein is CASSLVLGQGADTQYF.